A single sample is the source of the 24 T cell receptor beta chains below, sequenced in a study of naive and memory T cell subsets. Points from the study as a whole: Naive repertoires, especially CD8, held a few larger clonotypes, possibly memory cells re-expressing CD45RA.

Both TRBC1 and TRBC2 were covered by a beta constant-region primer of two equimolar oligonucleotides. Four rounds of PCR amplified the ligated cDNA using nested alpha and beta constant-region primers plus SP2. TCRdb itself ran the UMI-ligation and nested PCR reads through MiXCR, one entry per CDR3 protein. In the table there are 140,000 to 150,000 distinct CDR3 sequences, under 25% of which are singletons. For these TCRs, the target antigens are not known. The material sequenced was naive CD4+ T cells from blood. The receptors derive from a human donor in good health.

The CDR3 protein is CASSGTDSPIYEQYF. CDR3 bases: TGTGCCAGTAGTGGAACGGACTCTCCGATCTACGAGCAGTACTTC. The chain links TRBV19 to TRBJ2-7; D might be TRBD2 (5 bases). From germline, CDR1 is LNHDA and CDR2 SQIVND (reference sequence). The V end was cut by 5 bases, the J end by 3 bases, with 17 bases between. The CDR3 length is 15 residues.

The count of this clonotype is one. This rearrangement joins TRBV7-2 to TRBJ2-6, with D unresolved. Trimming cost V 2 bases and J 0 bases, with 5 bases left between them. This CDR3 has 15 residues. Germline-derived CDR1 and CDR2 are SGHTA and FQGNSA. CDR3 amino acids: CASSLTDSGANVLTF. CDR3 in DNA: TGTGCCAGCAGCTTAACGGACTCTGGGGCCAACGTCCTGACTTTC.

The chain employs TRBV12-3 or TRBV12-4 and TRBJ2-5; D is perhaps TRBD1 (5 bases). The CDR3 runs to 13 residues. With 6 bases removed from V and 1 base from J, the gap between germline ends came to 9 bases. The chain's CDR3 is CASRTAIQETQYF. The CDR3 coding sequence is TGTGCCAGCAGGACAGCTATCCAAGAGACCCAGTACTTC.

This clonotype was counted only a few times. The J gene is TRBJ2-5, the V gene TRBV19, with 7 bases lining up with TRBD2. V trimming: 4 bases; J trimming: 10 bases; junction bases outside the gene matches: 15. Germline V gene sequence: CDR1 LNHDA, CDR2 SQIVND (reference sequence). The CDR3 contains 15 residues. The CDR3 is CASSTPTRGGRDQYF. DNA of the CDR3: TGTGCCAGTAGTACTCCGACTCGCGGGGGTAGGGACCAGTACTTC.

This chain joins TRBV28 and TRBJ2-1; TRBD2 matches at 12 bases. The length of the CDR3 is 18 residues. Germline lookup yields CDR1 MDHEN and CDR2 SYDVKM. V shed 4 bases and J 9 bases; nucleotides not matched to a gene: 16. CDR3 loop: CASSSLAGGPQFPSEQFF. Written as DNA, the CDR3 is TGTGCCAGCAGTTCTCTAGCGGGAGGGCCCCAATTTCCCAGTGAGCAGTTCTTC.

The J gene is TRBJ2-1, the V gene TRBV5-4; 15 bases line up with TRBD2. Per germline, CDR1 SGHNT and CDR2 YYREEE (reference sequence). With V trimmed by 4 bases and J by 9 bases, 5 bases remained unmatched. This CDR3 region has 15 residues. CDR3 nucleotide sequence: TGTGCCAGCAGCCGGGGACTAGCGGGAGGAACTGAGCAGTTCTTC. Protein product: CASSRGLAGGTEQFF.

J is TRBJ1-1 and V is TRBV12-3 or TRBV12-4; TRBD1 is a possible D gene (6 bases). Trimming removed 5 bases from V and 1 base from J, with 14 bases in between. This CDR3 has 15 residues. The CDR3 is CASSPRQARNTEAFF. The CDR3 DNA follows: TGTGCCAGCAGTCCCCGACAGGCGAGGAACACTGAAGCTTTCTTT.

This chain joins TRBV29-1 and TRBJ2-3; D perhaps matches TRBD1 (5 bases). The germline CDR1 and CDR2 sequences are SQVTM and ANQGSEA. V was pared by 1 base and J by 6 bases, with 11 bases between. CDR3 size: 13 residues. The CDR3 DNA sequence: TGCAGCGTTGAAGGACTGGGGCGGGATACGCAGTATTTT. Protein sequence: CSVEGLGRDTQYF.

The chain joins TRBV4-2 to TRBJ2-7; TRBD1 matches 7 bases. V was pared by 0 bases and J by 4 bases, with 6 bases of the junction left unmatched. The CDR3 contains 15 residues. The germline V gene encodes CDR1 LGHNA and CDR2 YNFKEQ. CDR3 in amino acids: CASSQDLGQPYEQYF. For the CDR3, the DNA is TGTGCCAGCAGCCAAGATTTGGGACAGCCATACGAGCAGTACTTC.

This chain connects TRBV5-6 to TRBJ2-1; unclear D gene. Germline V gene data show CDR1 as SGHDT and CDR2 as YYEEEE. V lost 0 bases to trimming and J lost 5 bases, with 9 bases between them. This CDR3 is built from 14 residues. The CDR3 loop reads CASSLGPRDNEQFF. The CDR3 coding sequence is TGTGCCAGCAGCTTGGGCCCACGCGACAATGAGCAGTTCTTC.

This chain connects TRBV20-1 to TRBJ2-1; TRBD2 agrees at 7 bases. This CDR3 has 13 amino acids. Germline values: CDR1 DFQATT, CDR2 SNEGSKA (reference sequence). After removal of 6 bases from V and 5 bases from J, the junction contained 7 bases not matched to a gene. CDR3 bases: TGCAGTGCGTGGGACTACTACCACAATGAGCAGTTCTTC. Amino acids: CSAWDYYHNEQFF.

This clonotype was counted ten times or more. This sequence joins TRBV29-1 and TRBJ1-1; D unresolved. Trimming took 5 bases from V and 4 from J, leaving 8 bases between them. The CDR3 runs 11 residues. Germline V gene lookup returns CDR1 SQVTM and CDR2 ANQGSEA. This CDR3 is CSVPRGTEAFF. CDR3 nucleotides: TGCAGCGTTCCGCGCGGCACTGAAGCTTTCTTT.

This clonotype was seen many times. This chain uses TRBV30 with TRBJ2-7; tentatively, D is TRBD1 (5 bases). V was cut by 3 bases and J by 1 base, with 13 bases left in between. The CDR3 has 14 amino acids. Germline V lookup: CDR1 GTSNPN, CDR2 SVGIG (reference sequence). The DNA of the CDR3 is TGTGCCTGGAGGGACAACACCAGATCCTACGAGCAGTACTTC. It is translated as CAWRDNTRSYEQYF.

The chain couples TRBV9 to TRBJ2-3; D is unclear. Germline loops: CDR1 SGDLS, CDR2 YYNGEE. The ends were cut back, 2 bases at V and 6 bases at J, with 10 bases in the middle. CDR3 length equals 13 residues. As DNA, the CDR3 is TGTGCCAGCAGCGTTGACCCCAAGGATACGCAGTATTTT. Translated, it gives CASSVDPKDTQYF.

This chain connects TRBV2 to TRBJ2-7; 7 bases map to TRBD1. V was pared by 5 bases and J by 0 bases, with 10 bases of the junction left unmatched. This CDR3 is 16 amino acids long. Germline V gene data show CDR1 as SNHLY and CDR2 as FYNNEI. This CDR3 is CASSSIGQESSYEQYF. Written as DNA, the CDR3 is TGTGCCAGCAGTTCTATCGGACAGGAGAGCTCCTACGAGCAGTACTTC.

In its sample, this clonotype was seen a few times. This chain joins TRBV5-1 and TRBJ2-3; D is perhaps TRBD1 or TRBD2 (6 bases each). The CDR3 contains 14 residues. CDR1 and CDR2 (germline): SGHRS, YFSETQ. V was trimmed by 7 bases and J by 2 bases, leaving 14 bases between them. The DNA of the CDR3 is TGCGCCAGCTGCCAAGGGGGGACCACAGATACGCAGTATTTT. Protein: CASCQGGTTDTQYF. Together with reference TRBV5-1 and TRBJ2-3, the CDR3 gives the full variable domain: KAGVTQTPRYLIKTRGQQVTLSCSPISGHRSVSWYQQTPGQGLQFLFEYFSETQRNKGNFPGRFSGRQFSNSRSEMNVSTLELGDSALYLCASCQGGTTDTQYFGPGTRLTVL.

This chain uses TRBV3-1 with TRBJ1-6; weak D call: TRBD1 (5 bases). Germline V CDR1 and CDR2: LGHDT, YNNKEL (reference sequence). The CDR3 length is 15 residues. Trimming removed 4 bases at V and 9 bases at J, with 16 bases between. CDR3 in DNA: TGTGCCAGCAGCCCCGAAGCAGGGAGAGGTTCACCCCTCCACTTT. Its protein is CASSPEAGRGSPLHF.

This clonotype has only a few counts. The junction and the germline gene differ at one end; a read error may be behind it. V and J are TRBV28 and TRBJ2-1, with TRBD2 matching 7 bases. Germline CDR1 is MDHEN and CDR2 is SYDVKM. The CDR3 has 12 residues. CDR3 loop: CASSFATGGFLF. The CDR3 region has the DNA TGTGCCAGCAGTTTCGCAACGGGAGGATTTCTCTTC.

This clonotype has a count of ten or more. The genes are TRBV28 and TRBJ2-5, with a possible D match to TRBD1 (6 bases). V was clipped by 8 bases and J by 1 base, with 14 bases between them. Looked up from germline, CDR1 is MDHEN and CDR2 is SYDVKM. This CDR3 has 14 residues. DNA of the CDR3: TGTGCCAGCCACTCCGCAGGGGTCCAAGAGACCCAGTACTTC. Its translation is CASHSAGVQETQYF.

The chain couples TRBV11-2 to TRBJ2-7; TRBD1 aligns across 8 bases. CDR1 is SGHAT and CDR2 is FQNNGV in the germline V gene. V lost 4 bases and J lost 3; bases outside the gene matches: 5. The CDR3 contains 14 residues. The CDR3 protein is CASSSTTGDYEQYF. CDR3 DNA sequence: TGTGCCAGCAGCTCGACGACAGGGGACTACGAGCAGTACTTC.

The sample holds many counts of this clonotype. The rearrangement uses TRBV10-3 and TRBJ2-3; D perhaps matches TRBD2 (5 bases). V shed 4 bases and J shed 6 bases, with 17 bases lying between them. The CDR3 totals 15 residues. Germline V gene lookup returns CDR1 ENHRY and CDR2 SYGVKD. The CDR3 region is CAISVRALAKDTQYF. CDR3 nucleotide sequence: TGTGCCATCAGTGTAAGGGCCCTAGCAAAGGATACGCAGTATTTT.

The CDR3 sequence: CSARSPYTGELFF. CDR3 nucleotide sequence: TGCAGTGCTAGATCGCCATACACCGGGGAGCTGTTTTTT. The chain uses TRBV20-1 and TRBJ2-2; D gene unclear. The germline CDR1 and CDR2 sequences are DFQATT and SNEGSKA (reference sequence). The length of the CDR3 is 13 residues. Between the trimmed V and J ends, which lost 2 bases and 3 bases, there was a span of 7 bases.

This chain connects TRBV29-1 to TRBJ1-1, with 8 bases matching TRBD1. The CDR3 runs to 13 residues. The V segment lost 7 bases and the J segment 5 bases; nucleotides outside the gene matches: 9. CDR1 is SQVTM and CDR2 is ANQGSEA in the germline V gene. This CDR3 reads CSAEQGASTEAFF. CDR3 coding DNA: TGCAGCGCTGAGCAGGGGGCCTCTACTGAAGCTTTCTTT.

This clonotype was seen many times. The rearrangement joins TRBV30 to TRBJ1-1; D uncertain. Trimming pared 3 bases from V and 2 bases from J, leaving 10 bases between. The CDR3 loop spans 13 amino acids. CDR1 and CDR2 (germline): GTSNPN, SVGIG (reference sequence). CDR3 in DNA: TGTGCCTGGAGATTAAGGGCTAACACTGAAGCTTTCTTT. Amino acid sequence: CAWRLRANTEAFF.